The source of this T cell receptor (beta chain) is a study of blood T cell repertoires in COVID-19. About the study: The United States, Italy and Spain provided the acute and convalescent COVID-19 samples.

In the original workflow: Scientists estimated how many nucleated cells there were by amplifying reference gene primers. The data were produced by immunoSEQ multiplex PCR, yet TCRdb's version contains in-frame clones alone and is incomplete. V and J calls and clone size are those listed in that table; D and trimming were worked out from the DNA. In the table there are fewer than 250,000 clones, approximately 90% of which are singletons. The V gene's germline CDR1 is MDHEN and CDR2 SYDVKM. V lost 2 bases, J lost 4 bases, and 5 bases stayed unmatched. The CDR3 extends over 16 amino acids. The sequencing sample was made of peripheral blood. The chain employs TRBV28 and TRBJ2-5; TRBD2 matches at 12 bases. This TCR was sampled from a man between 65 and 85 years old with acute or convalescent COVID-19. CDR3 loop: CASSLRASGRVETQYF. The CDR3 region has the DNA TGTGCCAGCAGTTTAAGGGCTAGCGGGAGGGTAGAGACCCAGTACTTC.